Listed here are 18 T cell receptor beta chains from one sample, sequenced in a study of blood T cells in healthy people across ages. Using a J-beta primer mix together with a sample-barcoded 5' primer, a second PCR was run for roughly 7 to 12 cycles. TCRdb analysed the 5' RACE reads with MiXCR anew, one entry per CDR3 protein. The table records about 670,000 distinct CDR3 sequences, roughly two fifths of them present only once. Source material: blood. The receptor source for this set is a man older than 75 in good health.

The sample holds a few counts of this clonotype. This chain links TRBV2 with TRBJ1-5; maybe TRBD1 (5 bases). The CDR3 runs to 13 residues. Germline CDR1 SNHLY, CDR2 FYNNEI. V was cut by 4 bases and J by 1 base, with 5 bases left in between. DNA of the CDR3: TGTGCCAGCAGTGGGGACAGCAATCAGCCCCAGCATTTT. Translation: CASSGDSNQPQHF. The entire variable domain, with the rest obtained from reference TRBV2 and TRBJ1-5, is as follows: EPEVTQTPSHQVTQMGQEVILRCVPISNHLYFYWYRQILGQKVEFLVSFYNNEISEKSEIFDDQFSVERPDGSNFTLKIRSTKLEDSAMYFCASSGDSNQPQHFGDGTRLSIL.

This clonotype has more than one count but fewer than ten. CDR3 in DNA: TGTGCCAGCAGCTTTGGCACGCGTTCCTACGAGCAGTACTTC. This gives the protein CASSFGTRSYEQYF. The rearrangement uses TRBV7-9 and TRBJ2-7, with unresolved D. The CDR3 has 14 residues. The V gene's germline CDR1 is SEHNR and CDR2 FQNEAQ (reference sequence). Between the trimmed V and J ends, which lost 3 bases and 1 base, there was a span of 10 bases.

The chain employs TRBV20-1 and TRBJ1-2; tentatively, D is TRBD1 (5 bases). Trimming cost V 3 bases and J 0 bases, with 11 bases left between them. Per the germline V gene, CDR1 is DFQATT and CDR2 is SNEGSKA (reference sequence). The CDR3 has 14 residues. This CDR3 is CSASRTPANYGYTF. In nucleotides, the CDR3 is TGCAGTGCTAGCAGGACACCAGCTAACTATGGCTACACCTTC.

The chain links TRBV12-3 or TRBV12-4 to TRBJ1-2; D may be TRBD1 (5 bases). The CDR3 is made up of 14 amino acids. Trimming shortened V by 5 bases and J by 5 bases, and 15 bases separated the two germline ends. Written as DNA, the CDR3 is TGTGCCAGCAGTGTTGGACACACTACATATGGCTACACCTTC. Translation gives CASSVGHTTYGYTF.

This clonotype showed up many times. The chain couples TRBV20-1 to TRBJ2-1; D uncertain. This CDR3 region has 10 residues. Germline lookup yields CDR1 DFQATT and CDR2 SNEGSKA (reference sequence). The V end was cut by 0 bases, the J end by 9 bases, with 3 bases between. CDR3 nucleotides: TGCAGTGCTAGAGAGGGTGAGCAGTTCTTC. Translating gives CSAREGEQFF.

This clonotype showed up just a few times. The V and J genes are TRBV3-1 and TRBJ1-6; a possible D gene is TRBD1 (5 bases). The CDR3 extends over 15 amino acids. The V end lost 2 bases, the J end lost 7 bases, and 12 bases lay between the germline ends. Germline V lookup: CDR1 LGHDT, CDR2 YNNKEL (reference sequence). The DNA for the CDR3 is TGTGCCAGCAGCCAATCTCGGGGGTCGAATTCACCCCTCCACTTT. Its translation: CASSQSRGSNSPLHF.

This clonotype has a handful of counts. This chain links TRBV27 with TRBJ2-7, with a weak D call TRBD1 (5 bases). The CDR3 is 15 amino acids. V gave up 2 bases and J gave up 1 base, with 12 bases separating them. The germline V gene encodes CDR1 MNHEY and CDR2 SMNVEV (reference sequence). The CDR3 sequence: CASSLDHRRSYEQYF. DNA of the CDR3: TGTGCCAGCAGTTTAGACCACAGGAGATCCTACGAGCAGTACTTC.

The chain recombines TRBV20-1 with TRBJ1-1, with D tentatively TRBD1 (6 bases). V was shortened by 0 bases and J by 8 bases, with 16 bases between the two germline ends. Germline loops: CDR1 DFQATT, CDR2 SNEGSKA (reference sequence). CDR3 size: 14 residues. CDR3 sequence reads: CSARDSQGANEAFF. The CDR3 nucleotides read TGCAGTGCTAGAGATTCACAGGGTGCTAACGAAGCTTTCTTT.

The chain recombines TRBV7-2 with TRBJ2-2; the D gene is possibly TRBD2 (6 bases). The CDR3 covers 15 residues. The V gene's germline CDR1 is SGHTA and CDR2 FQGNSA. Trimming pared 4 bases from V and 1 base from J, leaving 10 bases between. The CDR3 nucleotides are TGTGCCAGCAGCTCCTGGGGAGGGAACACCGGGGAGCTGTTTTTT. Its protein is CASSSWGGNTGELFF. Full variable domain (missing parts from reference TRBV7-2 and TRBJ2-2): GAGVSQSPSNKVTEKGKDVELRCDPISGHTALYWYRQSLGQGLEFLIYFQGNSAPDKSGLPSDRFSAERTGGSVSTLTIQRTQQEDSAVYLCASSSWGGNTGELFFGEGSRLTVL.

The V call is TRBV10-3, the J call TRBJ1-2; no clear D. The CDR3 is 14 amino acids. Trimming cost V 3 bases and J 6 bases, with 14 bases left between them. Per the germline V gene, CDR1 is ENHRY and CDR2 is SYGVKD. The CDR3 is CAISDERIRDGYTF. The CDR3 DNA follows: TGTGCCATCAGTGACGAAAGGATCCGGGATGGCTACACCTTC.

To note about this clonotype: The junction departs from germline at one end; a sequencing error may be responsible. V and J are TRBV20-1 and TRBJ2-1, with D perhaps TRBD1 (5 bases). This CDR3 is built from 14 residues. CDR1 DFQATT and CDR2 SNEGSKA come from the germline V gene (reference sequence). CDR3 protein: CSVRGTGFMNEQFF. In nucleotides, the CDR3 is TGCAGTGTTAGAGGAACAGGATTCATGAATGAGCAGTTCTTC.

On this clonotype itself: A much larger clone sits a single nucleotide away, making a read error possible. V and J are TRBV29-1 and TRBJ2-5; TRBD2 matches 7 bases. Germline CDR1 SQVTM, CDR2 ANQGSEA. Unmatched junction bases numbered 9, after V lost 7 bases and J lost 4 bases. CDR3 size: 13 residues. DNA for the CDR3: TGCAGCGCCGTGGGGAGGGCCGGAGAGACCCAGTACTTC. Translating it yields CSAVGRAGETQYF.

The chain recombines TRBV7-8 with TRBJ2-1; the match to TRBD2 covers 10 bases. The CDR3 is made up of 16 amino acids. Germline values: CDR1 SGHVS, CDR2 FQNEAQ. V was clipped by 6 bases and J by 4 bases; unmatched bases: 9. The CDR3 region has the DNA TGTGCCAGCAGTCGAAGCGGGAGGGCATCTTACAATGAGCAGTTCTTC. Translating gives CASSRSGRASYNEQFF.

The chain links TRBV7-2 to TRBJ2-1, with D unresolved. Between the trimmed V and J ends, which lost 2 bases and 9 bases, there was a span of 11 bases. This CDR3 comprises 13 residues. Germline V gene sequence: CDR1 SGHTA, CDR2 FQGNSA. This chain's CDR3 is CASSLPNLGEQFF. The CDR3 DNA reads as TGTGCCAGCAGCTTACCCAACCTGGGTGAGCAGTTCTTC.

The V call is TRBV7-8, the J call TRBJ2-4; tentatively, D is TRBD1 or TRBD2 (5 bases each). V was trimmed by 0 bases and J by 6 bases, leaving 12 bases between them. CDR1 is SGHVS and CDR2 is FQNEAQ in the germline V gene. The CDR3 runs 15 residues. The CDR3 nucleotides are TGTGCCAGCAGCTTAGCGGGGACCCTTTTAAACATTCAGTACTTC. It yields the protein CASSLAGTLLNIQYF.

This clonotype was seen a few times. J is TRBJ2-5 and V is TRBV6-6; a weak D match, TRBD2 (5 bases). Near its end, the DNA agrees better with TRBJ2-7, so the J call may be wrong. Germline assignment: CDR1 MNHNY and CDR2 SVGAGI (reference sequence). The length of the CDR3 is 12 residues. CDR3: CASSYEGNEQYF. The DNA for the CDR3 is TGTGCCAGCAGTTACGAGGGAAACGAGCAGTACTTC.

The CDR3 protein is CASSLDSFTDTQYF. Written as DNA, the CDR3 is TGTGCCAGCTCACTAGACAGTTTCACAGATACGCAGTATTTT. This chain joins TRBV18 and TRBJ2-3; D possibly corresponds to TRBD1 (5 bases). The V end lost 4 bases, the J end lost 2 bases, and 10 bases lay between the germline ends. This CDR3 comprises 14 residues. CDR1 KGHSH and CDR2 LQKENI come from the germline V gene. Supplemented by reference TRBV18 and TRBJ2-3, the full variable domain reads NAGVMQNPRHLVRRRGQEARLRCSPMKGHSHVYWYRQLPEEGLKFMVYLQKENIIDESGMPKERFSAEFPKEGPSILRIQQVVRGDSAAYFCASSLDSFTDTQYFGPGTRLTVL.

Comments on this clonotype: This may be a read error, as it is one base from a much larger clone. V usage is TRBV30 and J usage is TRBJ2-5, with 8 bases matching TRBD2. Trimming cost V 7 bases and J 11 bases; bases outside gene matches: 18. The CDR3 consists of 14 residues. In germline, CDR1 is GTSNPN, CDR2 SVGIG (reference sequence). CDR3 protein: CAYQTGRAYNEQYF. In nucleotides, the CDR3 is TGTGCCTACCAAACCGGGAGGGCCTACAATGAGCAGTACTTC.